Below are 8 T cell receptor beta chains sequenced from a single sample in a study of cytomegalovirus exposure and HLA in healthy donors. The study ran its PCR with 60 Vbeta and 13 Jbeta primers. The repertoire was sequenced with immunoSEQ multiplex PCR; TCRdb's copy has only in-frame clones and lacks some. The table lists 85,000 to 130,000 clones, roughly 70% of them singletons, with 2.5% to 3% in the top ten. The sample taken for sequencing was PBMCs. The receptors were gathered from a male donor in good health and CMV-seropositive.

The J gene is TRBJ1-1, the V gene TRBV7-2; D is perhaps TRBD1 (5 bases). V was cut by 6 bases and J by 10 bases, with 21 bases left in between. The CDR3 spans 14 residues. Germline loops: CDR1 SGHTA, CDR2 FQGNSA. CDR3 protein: CASRSKVGVGGAFF. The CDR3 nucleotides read TGTGCCAGCAGATCCAAAGTGGGGGTCGGGGGAGCTTTCTTT.

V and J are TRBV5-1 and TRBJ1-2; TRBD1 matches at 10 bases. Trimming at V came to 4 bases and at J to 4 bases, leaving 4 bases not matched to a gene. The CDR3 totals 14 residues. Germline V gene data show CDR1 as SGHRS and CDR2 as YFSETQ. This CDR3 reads CASSSWTGGYGYTF. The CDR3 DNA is TGCGCCAGCAGCAGCTGGACAGGGGGCTATGGCTACACCTTC.

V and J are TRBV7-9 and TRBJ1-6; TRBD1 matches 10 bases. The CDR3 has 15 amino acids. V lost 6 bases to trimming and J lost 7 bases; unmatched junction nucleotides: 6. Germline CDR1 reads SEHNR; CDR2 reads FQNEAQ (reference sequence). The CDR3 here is CASSHGQGVNSPLHF. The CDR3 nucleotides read TGTGCCAGCAGTCACGGACAGGGGGTGAATTCACCCCTCCACTTT. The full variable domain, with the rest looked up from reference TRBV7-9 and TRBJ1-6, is DTGVSQNPRHKITKRGQNVTFRCDPISEHNRLYWYRQTLGQGPEFLTYFQNEAQLEKSRLLSDRFSAERPKGSFSTLEIQRTEQGDSAMYLCASSHGQGVNSPLHFGNGTRLTVT.

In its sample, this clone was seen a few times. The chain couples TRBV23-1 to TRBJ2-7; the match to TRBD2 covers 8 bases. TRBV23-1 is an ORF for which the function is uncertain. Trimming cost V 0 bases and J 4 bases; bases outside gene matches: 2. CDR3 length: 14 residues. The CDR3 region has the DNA TGCGCCAGCAGTCAATCGGGCGGGAGGTACGAGCAGTACTTC. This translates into CASSQSGGRYEQYF.

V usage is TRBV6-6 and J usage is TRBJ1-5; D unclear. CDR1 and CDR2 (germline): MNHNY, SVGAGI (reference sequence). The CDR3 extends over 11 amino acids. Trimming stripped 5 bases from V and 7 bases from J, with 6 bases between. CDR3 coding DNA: TGTGCCAGCAGTGCGGGGCAGCCCCAGCATTTT. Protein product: CASSAGQPQHF.

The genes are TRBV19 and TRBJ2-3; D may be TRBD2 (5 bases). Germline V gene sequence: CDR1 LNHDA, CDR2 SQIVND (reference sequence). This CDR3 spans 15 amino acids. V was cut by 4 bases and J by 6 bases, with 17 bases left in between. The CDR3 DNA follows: TGTGCCAGTAGTAAAGAACTAGTTTATTCCGATACGCAGTATTTT. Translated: CASSKELVYSDTQYF.

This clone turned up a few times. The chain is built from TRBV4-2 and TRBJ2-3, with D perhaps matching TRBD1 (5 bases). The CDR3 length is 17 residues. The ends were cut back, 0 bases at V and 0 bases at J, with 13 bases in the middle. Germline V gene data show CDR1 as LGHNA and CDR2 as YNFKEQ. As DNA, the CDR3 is TGTGCCAGCAGCCAAGATGTGGATAGGGGCAGCACAGATACGCAGTATTTT. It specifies CASSQDVDRGSTDTQYF.

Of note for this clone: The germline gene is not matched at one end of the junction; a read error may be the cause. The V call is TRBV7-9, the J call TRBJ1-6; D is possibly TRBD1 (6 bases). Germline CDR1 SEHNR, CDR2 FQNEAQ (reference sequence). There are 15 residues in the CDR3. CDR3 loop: CASSLGSGDRSPLNF. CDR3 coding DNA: TGTGCCAGCAGCTTAGGTTCAGGGGATAGATCACCCCTCAACTTT. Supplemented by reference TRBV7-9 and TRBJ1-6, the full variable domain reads DTGVSQNPRHKITKRGQNVTFRCDPISEHNRLYWYRQTLGQGPEFLTYFQNEAQLEKSRLLSDRFSAERPKGSFSTLEIQRTEQGDSAMYLCASSLGSGDRSPLNFGNGTRLTVT.